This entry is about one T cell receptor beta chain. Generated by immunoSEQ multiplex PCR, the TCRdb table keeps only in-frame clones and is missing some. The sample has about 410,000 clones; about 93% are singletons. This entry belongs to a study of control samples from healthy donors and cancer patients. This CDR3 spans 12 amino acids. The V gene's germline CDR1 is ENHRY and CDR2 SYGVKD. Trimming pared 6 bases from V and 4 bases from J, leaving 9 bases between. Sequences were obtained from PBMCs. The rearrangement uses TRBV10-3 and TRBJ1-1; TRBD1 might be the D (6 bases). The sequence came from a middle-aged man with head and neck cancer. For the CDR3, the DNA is TGTGCCATCAGAACAGGGACCACTGAAGCTTTCTTT. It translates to CAIRTGTTEAFF.